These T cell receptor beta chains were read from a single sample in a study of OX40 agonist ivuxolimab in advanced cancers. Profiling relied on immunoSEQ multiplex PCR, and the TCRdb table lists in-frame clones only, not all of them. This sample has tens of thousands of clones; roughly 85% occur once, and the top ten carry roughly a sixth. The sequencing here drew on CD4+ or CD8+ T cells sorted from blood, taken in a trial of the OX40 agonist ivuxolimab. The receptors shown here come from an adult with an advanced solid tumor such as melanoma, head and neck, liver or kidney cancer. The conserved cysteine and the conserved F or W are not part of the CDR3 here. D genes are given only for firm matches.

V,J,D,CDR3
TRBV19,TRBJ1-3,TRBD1,ASSIRDSSGNTIY
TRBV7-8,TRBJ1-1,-,ASSLGRIMNTEAF
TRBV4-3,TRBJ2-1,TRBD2,ASSQVLAGGLYNEQF
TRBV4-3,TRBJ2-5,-,ASSRPGEEEETQY
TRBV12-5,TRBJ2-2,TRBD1,ASGLGSRTGRTGELF
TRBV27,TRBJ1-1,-,ASMLSLNTEAF
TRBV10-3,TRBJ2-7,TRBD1,AISESAGGYEQY
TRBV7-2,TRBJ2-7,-,ASSFGPGRCEYPYEQY
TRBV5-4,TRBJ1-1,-,ASSLGGSRATEAF
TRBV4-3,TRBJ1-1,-,ASSQELPDGANEAF
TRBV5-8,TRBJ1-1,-,ASSLAYITEAF
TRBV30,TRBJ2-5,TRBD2,AWTRGESPETQY
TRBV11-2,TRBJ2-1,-,ASSPSYNEQF
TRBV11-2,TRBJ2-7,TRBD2,ASSLGEGGGSSYEQY
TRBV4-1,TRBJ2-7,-,ASSQDTGITYEQY
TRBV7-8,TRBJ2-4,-,ASSLGSTLEWGIQY
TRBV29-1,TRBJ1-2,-,SVEGGFEGDYGYT
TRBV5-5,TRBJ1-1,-,ASSLVGQGGDTEAF
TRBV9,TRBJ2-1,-,ASSALGNEQF
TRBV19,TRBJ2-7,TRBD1,ASSIAGTGHYEQY
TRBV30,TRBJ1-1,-,AWSVRNTEAF
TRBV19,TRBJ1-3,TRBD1,ASSFSFRDRGRNTIY
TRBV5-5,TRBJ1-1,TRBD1,ASSLESRGWTEAF
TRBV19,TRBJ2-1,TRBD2,ASSLSSGAYNEQF
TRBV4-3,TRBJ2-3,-,ASSLNGGGPTDTQY
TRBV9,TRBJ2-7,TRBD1,ASSAKTGPYEQY
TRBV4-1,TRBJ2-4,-,ASSRVGALDIQY
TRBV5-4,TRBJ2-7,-,ASSTSGTRNYEQY
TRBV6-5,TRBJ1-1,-,ASSSSEAGNTEAF
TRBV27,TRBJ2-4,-,ASRRGGPLAKNIQY
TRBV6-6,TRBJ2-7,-,ASSYSNLYEQY
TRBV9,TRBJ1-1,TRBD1,ASSKPGTGEGGTEAF
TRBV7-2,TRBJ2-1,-,ASSLGLISSYNEQF
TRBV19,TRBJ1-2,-,ASSIDQARPYGYT
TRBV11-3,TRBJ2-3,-,ASSRIYWTTDTQY
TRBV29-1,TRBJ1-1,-,SVEAIPSRGGGTEAF
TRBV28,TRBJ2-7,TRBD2,ASSFPIAGGSTEQY
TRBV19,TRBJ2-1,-,ASIGVNNEQF
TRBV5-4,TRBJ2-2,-,ASGTGELF
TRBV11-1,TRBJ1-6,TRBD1,ASSPDRGSPLH
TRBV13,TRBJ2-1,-,ASSYSSYNEQF